This T cell receptor (beta chain) was identified during a study of blood T cells in healthy people across ages. This clonotype was observed a few times. From germline, CDR1 is LGHNA and CDR2 YSLEER. This CDR3 spans 15 amino acids. Trimming cost V 5 bases and J 5 bases; bases outside gene matches: 9. Primers used in a second PCR of about 7 to 12 cycles were a sample-barcoded 5' primer and a J-beta primer mix. TCRdb recomputed calls from the 5' RACE reads with MiXCR, one row per CDR3 protein. In the table there are some 890,000 distinct CDR3 sequences, roughly 29% of which are singletons. This sample also appeared in a second study, on T cells of mothers and their children.

This receptor was obtained from a woman aged 40 to 50 in good health. Sequences were obtained from blood. The rearrangement links TRBV4-3 to TRBJ1-2; TRBD1 agrees at 9 bases. The CDR3 is CASSGTGQGGYGYTF. The DNA for the CDR3 is TGCGCCAGCAGCGGTACGGGACAGGGTGGTTATGGCTACACCTTC.